The rows below give T cell receptor beta chains drawn from one sample of a study of tumor-infiltrating lymphocytes in primary liver carcinoma. MiXCR, run by TCRdb on the multiplex PCR reads, gives a single entry per CDR3 protein. This repertoire shows 60,000 or so distinct CDR3 sequences, about three quarters found once; its top ten account for approximately 54%. The sample taken for sequencing was liver tumor tissue from sampling region 2. These receptor sequences come from a man in his forties or fifties with primary liver carcinoma and hepatitis B virus infection. The CDR3 runs from the conserved cysteine through the conserved F or W. A D gene is named only where the DNA matches it firmly. Only part of the rows carry a size: once, few, many, or a class if the clone is expanded.

J: TRBJ2-2
D: TRBD2
V: TRBV11-2
size: NA
CDR3: CTSSRTSGVNTGEPFF
DNA: TGTACCAGCAGCCGTACTAGCGGGGTAAACACAGGGGAGCCGTTTTTT

J: TRBJ2-3
D: NA
V: TRBV5-1
size: NA
CDR3: CASSGGTRGADTQYF
DNA: TGCGCCAGCAGCGGAGGGACAAGGGGGGCGGATACGCAGTATTTT

J: TRBJ2-2
D: NA
V: TRBV4-1
size: NA
CDR3: CACSQDQRFEVYTGELFF
DNA: TGCGCCTGCAGCCAAGATCAGCGCTTTGAGGTGTACACCGGGGAGCTGTTTTTT

J: TRBJ2-7
D: NA
V: TRBV2
size: NA
CDR3: CASQSRAGRRYEQYF
DNA: TGTGCCAGTCAGTCCAGGGCAGGGAGAAGGTACGAGCAGTACTTC

J: TRBJ1-5
D: TRBD1
V: TRBV29-1
size: NA
CDR3: CSIVVRQGASNQPQHF
DNA: TGCAGCATTGTTGTCAGACAGGGGGCGAGCAATCAGCCCCAGCATTTT

J: TRBJ2-3
D: NA
V: TRBV5-6
size: many
CDR3: CASSLVLTSTDTQYF
DNA: TGTGCCAGCAGCTTGGTTCTAACCAGCACAGATACGCAGTATTTT

J: TRBJ2-7
D: NA
V: TRBV29-1
size: once
CDR3: CNARPGWNEQYF
DNA: TGCAACGCCCGCCCAGGGTGGAATGAGCAGTACTTC

J: TRBJ1-1
D: TRBD1
V: TRBV11-2
size: NA
CDR3: CACRPSRGLVNTEALF
DNA: TGTGCCTGCCGCCCATCCAGGGGGTTGGTGAACACTGAAGCTCTCTTT

J: TRBJ1-6
D: TRBD1
V: TRBV5-1
size: NA
CDR3: CASGLGTGGSSPPHF
DNA: TGCGCCAGCGGCTTGGGGACAGGGGGAAGTTCACCCCCCCACTTT

J: TRBJ2-1
D: NA
V: TRBV6-5
size: few
CDR3: CASRETGPYNEQFF
DNA: TGTGCCAGCAGAGAGACGGGACCCTACAATGAGCAGTTCTTC

J: TRBJ2-7
D: NA
V: TRBV10-3
size: NA
CDR3: CAISDNGQGMKQCF
DNA: TGTGCCATCAGTGATAATGGACAAGGGATGAAGCAGTGCTTC

J: TRBJ1-2
D: NA
V: TRBV6-1
size: NA
CDR3: CASSEAILGYTF
DNA: TGTGCCAGCAGTGAGGCGATCTTAGGCTACACCTTC

J: TRBJ2-1
D: NA
V: TRBV11-2
size: NA
CDR3: CASSLYRLVYEYFF
DNA: TGTGCCAGCAGCTTATACCGGCTAGTTTATGAGTACTTCTTC

J: TRBJ2-6
D: NA
V: TRBV7-8
size: NA
CDR3: CASSRTSSGANTLTF
DNA: TGTGCCAGCAGCAGAACCAGCTCTGGGGCCAACACCCTGACTTTC

J: TRBJ2-1
D: TRBD2
V: TRBV6-2/TRBV6-3
size: NA
CDR3: CASNWTSGSYNGQFF
DNA: TGTGCCAGCAATTGGACTAGCGGCTCCTACAATGGGCAGTTCTTC

J: TRBJ2-3
D: NA
V: TRBV6-5
size: NA
CDR3: CAISYTGPHGDTQYF
DNA: TGTGCCATCAGTTACACCGGGCCCCACGGGGATACACAGTATTTT

J: TRBJ2-1
D: TRBD2
V: TRBV6-2/TRBV6-3
size: NA
CDR3: CASSSVAGALGFF
DNA: TGTGCCAGCAGTTCCGTGGCGGGAGCCCTGGGGTTCTTC

J: TRBJ2-4
D: NA
V: TRBV5-1
size: NA
CDR3: CASSLRGFEENIQYF
DNA: TGCGCCAGCAGCTTGAGGGGATTTGAAGAAAACATTCAGTACTTC

J: TRBJ2-1
D: NA
V: TRBV6-2/TRBV6-3
size: NA
CDR3: CASSYHASLSF
DNA: TGTGCCAGCAGTTATCATGCCTCCTTGTCCTTC

J: TRBJ2-5
D: TRBD1
V: TRBV11-3
size: few
CDR3: CASSTTGGEAQHF
DNA: TGTGCCAGCAGCACTACAGGGGGAGAGGCCCAGCACTTC

J: TRBJ2-2
D: TRBD1
V: TRBV5-1
size: NA
CDR3: CADSPTGFPRELFF
DNA: TGCGCCGACAGCCCGACAGGGTTTCCGAGGGAACTGTTTTTT

J: TRBJ2-3
D: NA
V: TRBV4-1
size: NA
CDR3: CASSLTIALARVTDTQYF
DNA: TGCGCCAGCAGCCTGACCATTGCCCTAGCGCGAGTCACCGATACGCAGTATTTC

J: TRBJ2-5
D: TRBD2
V: TRBV29-1
size: NA
CDR3: CSIRTSGSWAETQHF
DNA: TGCAGCATTCGGACTAGCGGGAGTTGGGCAGAGACCCAGCACTTC

J: TRBJ2-1
D: NA
V: TRBV29-1
size: NA
CDR3: CSGVGQGTYNEKFF
DNA: NA

J: TRBJ2-7
D: NA
V: TRBV29-1
size: NA
CDR3: CSVRAEGSEQYF
DNA: TGCAGTGTTAGGGCGGAAGGTTCAGAGCAGTACTTC

J: TRBJ2-3
D: NA
V: TRBV5-1
size: NA
CDR3: CVSSLNGRGSTDTQYF
DNA: TGCGTCAGCAGCTTGAACGGCAGGGGAAGCACAGATACGCAGTATTTT

J: TRBJ2-7
D: NA
V: TRBV10-3
size: many
CDR3: CAIRSPSGTYEQYF
DNA: TGTGCCATCAGGAGCCCCTCCGGGACGTACGAGCAGTACTTC

J: TRBJ2-1
D: TRBD2
V: TRBV29-1
size: few
CDR3: CSVEPSGTSGRNEQFF
DNA: TGCAGCGTTGAACCGTCCGGGACTAGCGGGAGGAATGAGCAGTTCTTC

J: TRBJ1-5
D: NA
V: TRBV6-2/TRBV6-3
size: NA
CDR3: CASSLNSYRNHPQHF
DNA: TGTGCTAGCAGTTTGAACAGTTATAGAAATCATCCCCAGCATTTT

J: TRBJ2-5
D: TRBD2
V: TRBV14
size: NA
CDR3: CASSQDSGLAQQEAQYF
DNA: TGTGCCAGCAGCCAAGATTCAGGACTAGCGCAACAAGAGGCCCAGTACTTC

J: TRBJ2-3
D: TRBD2
V: TRBV29-1
size: few
CDR3: CSVGAGGSRNTQYF
DNA: TGCAGCGTTGGTGCGGGAGGGTCCAGGAATACGCAGTATTTT

J: TRBJ2-1
D: TRBD1
V: TRBV6-1
size: many
CDR3: CASRGTGGMGEQFF
DNA: TGTGCCAGCAGAGGGACAGGGGGAATGGGTGAGCAGTTCTTC

J: TRBJ2-3
D: NA
V: TRBV14
size: NA
CDR3: CASSQDGEDTQYF
DNA: TGTGCCAGCAGCCAAGACGGCGAAGATACACAGTATTTT

J: TRBJ2-2
D: NA
V: TRBV5-1
size: once
CDR3: CASSLHHGTNTGELNF
DNA: TGCGCCAGCAGCTTACATCACGGGACGAACACCGGGGAGCTGAATTTT

J: TRBJ2-2
D: TRBD2
V: TRBV10-3
size: NA
CDR3: CAISDRTSGPANIEELFF
DNA: TGTGCCATCAGTGACAGGACTAGCGGGCCGGCGAACATAGAGGAGCTGTTTTTT

J: TRBJ2-2
D: NA
V: TRBV2
size: NA
CDR3: CASSDRFAGELFF
DNA: TGTGCCAGCAGTGACAGGTTCGCCGGGGAGCTGTTTTTT

J: TRBJ1-1
D: NA
V: TRBV11-2
size: NA
CDR3: CASILGYTKAFF
DNA: TGTGCCAGCATCTTAGGGTACACTAAAGCTTTCTTT

J: TRBJ2-3
D: NA
V: TRBV5-4
size: NA
CDR3: CASSRPGGGYTDTQYF
DNA: TGTGCCAGCAGTCGCCCCGGAGGGGGATACACAGATACGCAGTATTTT

J: TRBJ2-3
D: TRBD2
V: TRBV12-3/TRBV12-4
size: NA
CDR3: CASSRGTSSITDTQYF
DNA: TGTGCCAGCAGTCGGGGGACTAGCAGTATCACTGATACGCAGTATTTT

J: TRBJ2-3
D: NA
V: TRBV11-2
size: NA
CDR3: CARNFGQCPISTDTQYF
DNA: TGTGCACGCAACTTCGGGCAATGCCCAATAAGCACAGATACGCAGTATTTT

J: TRBJ1-2
D: TRBD1
V: TRBV4-1
size: NA
CDR3: CISSQGDRNYGYTF
DNA: TGTATCAGCAGTCAAGGGGACAGGAACTATGGCTACACCTTC